Listed below are T cell receptor beta chains from one sample, sequenced in a study of beta chain features in type 1 diabetes. Repertoires were generated with immunoSEQ multiplex PCR, while TCRdb's copy carries only in-frame clones and drops some. The sample carries approximately 380,000 clones, roughly 16% recorded once. Sequenced input: naive CD4+ T cells from blood. All receptors come from a woman aged 18-30 years in good health. Both conserved end residues are part of each CDR3. Size values are once, few and many counts, or a class for expanded clones, and some rows have none.

CDR3: CASSLPGGFGYTF
V: TRBV27
size: once

CDR3: CASSTAGGAELNQPQHF
V: TRBV18
size: few

CDR3: CASSPRPDTGGELFF
V: TRBV5-1
size: once

CDR3: CATSRERAPWGGYTF
V: TRBV15
size: NA

CDR3: CASRVAGVADTQYF
V: TRBV2
size: NA

CDR3: CASSLPTSGSSNEQFF
V: TRBV11-1
size: NA

CDR3: CASSPRGAGDTGELFF
V: TRBV7-2
size: NA

CDR3: CASRDSGQSYNEQFF
V: TRBV6-6
size: few

CDR3: CASKLNYGYTF
V: TRBV6-1
size: NA

CDR3: CSVEPQAGVLDTQYF
V: TRBV29-1
size: few

CDR3: CASSYSYGGTQYF
V: TRBV6-5
size: NA